Listed below are T cell receptor beta chains from one sample, sequenced in a study of blood T cell repertoires in COVID-19. Clones were read by immunoSEQ multiplex PCR, and TCRdb kept only the in-frame ones, dropping some. This table has 150,000 or so clones, roughly 76% appearing once. What was sequenced was peripheral blood. The receptors here all came from a human donor with acute or convalescent COVID-19. The donor label of this sample is uncertain. The CDR3 runs from the conserved cysteine through the conserved F or W. D genes are given only for firm matches. The listing skips clone size in some rows; elsewhere it reads once, few, many or a size class.

TRBV3-1/TRBV3-2	TRBJ1-2	TRBD1	.	CASSNTGTDYGYTF	TGTGCCAGCAGTAATACCGGGACAGACTATGGCTACACCTTC
TRBV4-1	TRBJ1-6	.	many	CASSQDSLGSYNSPLHF	TGCGCCAGCAGCCAAGATAGCCTGGGCTCCTATAATTCACCCCTCCACTTT
TRBV19	TRBJ1-2	TRBD1	.	CATLGQGNGYTF	TGTGCCACCCTGGGACAGGGTAATGGCTACACCTTC
TRBV7-6	TRBJ2-1	TRBD2	.	CASSTRGRGLAGGPNEQFF	TGTGCCAGCAGCACCCGTGGGCGCGGGCTAGCGGGGGGGCCTAATGAGCAGTTCTTC
TRBV10-3	TRBJ2-5	.	.	CAISEGTLNRETQYF	TGTGCCATCAGTGAGGGGACTCTTAACCGGGAGACCCAGTACTTC
TRBV10-3	TRBJ2-2	.	.	CAISESTPRERGELFF	TGTGCCATCAGTGAGTCGACTCCTCGGGAGCGCGGGGAGCTGTTTTTT
TRBV7-9	TRBJ1-3	TRBD1	.	CASSPGGTGNTIYF	TGTGCCAGCAGCCCAGGGGGCACTGGAAACACCATATATTTT
TRBV30	TRBJ2-7	.	.	CAWSGEFPYEQYF	TGTGCCTGGAGTGGGGAGTTTCCCTACGAGCAGTACTTC
TRBV9	TRBJ1-1	.	.	CASSGRDSRTEAFF	TGTGCCAGCAGCGGGAGGGACTCGAGGACTGAAGCTTTCTTT
TRBV6-5	TRBJ1-1	TRBD1	.	CASSYSNRGRTEAFF	TGTGCCAGCAGTTACTCGAACAGGGGGCGTACTGAAGCTTTCTTT
TRBV2	TRBJ2-4	.	.	CASSAYGSLLAKNIQYF	TGTGCCAGCAGTGCTTATGGGAGTCTTTTAGCCAAAAACATTCAGTACTTC
TRBV3-1/TRBV3-2	TRBJ2-2	.	.	CASSHFAGRAKGGELFF	TGTGCCAGCAGCCACTTTGCGGGAAGGGCGAAGGGCGGGGAGCTGTTTTTT
TRBV9	TRBJ1-3	.	.	CASSGLGGRNTIYF	TGTGCCAGCAGCGGCCTGGGGGGAAGAAACACCATATATTTT
TRBV12-3/TRBV12-4	TRBJ1-2	.	.	CASSLGAYGYTF	TGTGCCAGCAGTTTAGGGGCATATGGCTACACCTTC
TRBV10-3	TRBJ1-1	.	.	CAISSKGKGETEAFF	TGTGCCATCAGCAGTAAGGGGAAAGGAGAAACTGAAGCTTTCTTT
TRBV4-1	TRBJ2-5	.	once	CASSQEREETQYF	TGCGCCAGCAGCCAAGAACGGGAAGAGACCCAGTACTTC
TRBV7-9	TRBJ1-2	TRBD1	.	CASGQVDYGYTF	TGTGCCAGCGGACAGGTGGACTATGGCTACACCTTC
TRBV5-5	TRBJ1-3	.	.	CASSPGLDSGNTIYF	TGTGCCAGCAGCCCCGGACTTGACTCTGGAAACACCATATATTTT
TRBV5-4	TRBJ1-1	TRBD1	.	CASSPPGQGMNTEAFF	TGTGCCAGCAGCCCTCCGGGACAGGGCATGAACACTGAAGCTTTCTTT
TRBV7-9	TRBJ2-7	.	.	CASSGRGAGIAEQYF	TGTGCCAGCAGCGGACGCGGGGCGGGAATAGCGGAGCAGTACTTC
TRBV19	TRBJ2-1	.	.	CASSLGVQGEQFF	TGTGCCAGTAGCCTAGGCGTCCAGGGTGAGCAGTTCTTC
TRBV5-5	TRBJ2-3	TRBD2	.	CASSLGLAGTLSTDTQYF	TGTGCCAGCAGCTTGGGTCTAGCGGGGACCCTGAGCACAGATACGCAGTATTTT